What follows describes a single TCR beta chain. Its antigen is undetermined. The germline V gene encodes CDR1 MDHEN and CDR2 SYDVKM. With 6 bases removed from V and 1 base from J, the gap between germline ends came to 12 bases. CDR3 length: 14 residues. With 60 Vbeta and 13 Jbeta primers, the PCR was carried out. Here immunoSEQ multiplex PCR was the method, and the copy in TCRdb shows in-frame clones only, minus some. Here the sample spans about 190,000 clones, 87% being singletons. The data originate from a study of cytomegalovirus exposure and HLA in healthy donors. General observations from the study: Several of the most significant clusters appeared, in a later analysis, to be linked to common viral pathogens.

The sequence came from a man aged 25 to 45 in good health and CMV-seronegative. Material: PBMCs. V is TRBV28 and J is TRBJ1-1, with D possibly TRBD1 on 5 matching bases. Here the CDR3 DNA reads TGTGCCAGCAGCCTCCAGACAGCGAACACTGAAGCTTTCTTT. This translates into CASSLQTANTEAFF.